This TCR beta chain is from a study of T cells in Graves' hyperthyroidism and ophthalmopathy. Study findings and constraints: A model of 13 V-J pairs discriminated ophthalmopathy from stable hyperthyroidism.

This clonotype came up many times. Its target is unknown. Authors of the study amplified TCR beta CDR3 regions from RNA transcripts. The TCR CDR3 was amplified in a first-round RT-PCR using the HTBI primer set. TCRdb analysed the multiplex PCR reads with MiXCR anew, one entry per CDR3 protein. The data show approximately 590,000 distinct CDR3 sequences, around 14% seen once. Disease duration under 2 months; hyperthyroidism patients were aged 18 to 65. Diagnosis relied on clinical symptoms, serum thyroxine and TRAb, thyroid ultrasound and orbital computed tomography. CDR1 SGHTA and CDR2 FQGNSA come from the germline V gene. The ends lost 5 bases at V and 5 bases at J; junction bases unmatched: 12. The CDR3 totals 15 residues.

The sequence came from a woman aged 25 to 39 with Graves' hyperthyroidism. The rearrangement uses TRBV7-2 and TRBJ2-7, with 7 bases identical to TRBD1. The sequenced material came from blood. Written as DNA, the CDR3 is TGTGCCAGCAGCCCTCAAAGGTACAGGGGTGACGAGCAGTACTTC. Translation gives CASSPQRYRGDEQYF.